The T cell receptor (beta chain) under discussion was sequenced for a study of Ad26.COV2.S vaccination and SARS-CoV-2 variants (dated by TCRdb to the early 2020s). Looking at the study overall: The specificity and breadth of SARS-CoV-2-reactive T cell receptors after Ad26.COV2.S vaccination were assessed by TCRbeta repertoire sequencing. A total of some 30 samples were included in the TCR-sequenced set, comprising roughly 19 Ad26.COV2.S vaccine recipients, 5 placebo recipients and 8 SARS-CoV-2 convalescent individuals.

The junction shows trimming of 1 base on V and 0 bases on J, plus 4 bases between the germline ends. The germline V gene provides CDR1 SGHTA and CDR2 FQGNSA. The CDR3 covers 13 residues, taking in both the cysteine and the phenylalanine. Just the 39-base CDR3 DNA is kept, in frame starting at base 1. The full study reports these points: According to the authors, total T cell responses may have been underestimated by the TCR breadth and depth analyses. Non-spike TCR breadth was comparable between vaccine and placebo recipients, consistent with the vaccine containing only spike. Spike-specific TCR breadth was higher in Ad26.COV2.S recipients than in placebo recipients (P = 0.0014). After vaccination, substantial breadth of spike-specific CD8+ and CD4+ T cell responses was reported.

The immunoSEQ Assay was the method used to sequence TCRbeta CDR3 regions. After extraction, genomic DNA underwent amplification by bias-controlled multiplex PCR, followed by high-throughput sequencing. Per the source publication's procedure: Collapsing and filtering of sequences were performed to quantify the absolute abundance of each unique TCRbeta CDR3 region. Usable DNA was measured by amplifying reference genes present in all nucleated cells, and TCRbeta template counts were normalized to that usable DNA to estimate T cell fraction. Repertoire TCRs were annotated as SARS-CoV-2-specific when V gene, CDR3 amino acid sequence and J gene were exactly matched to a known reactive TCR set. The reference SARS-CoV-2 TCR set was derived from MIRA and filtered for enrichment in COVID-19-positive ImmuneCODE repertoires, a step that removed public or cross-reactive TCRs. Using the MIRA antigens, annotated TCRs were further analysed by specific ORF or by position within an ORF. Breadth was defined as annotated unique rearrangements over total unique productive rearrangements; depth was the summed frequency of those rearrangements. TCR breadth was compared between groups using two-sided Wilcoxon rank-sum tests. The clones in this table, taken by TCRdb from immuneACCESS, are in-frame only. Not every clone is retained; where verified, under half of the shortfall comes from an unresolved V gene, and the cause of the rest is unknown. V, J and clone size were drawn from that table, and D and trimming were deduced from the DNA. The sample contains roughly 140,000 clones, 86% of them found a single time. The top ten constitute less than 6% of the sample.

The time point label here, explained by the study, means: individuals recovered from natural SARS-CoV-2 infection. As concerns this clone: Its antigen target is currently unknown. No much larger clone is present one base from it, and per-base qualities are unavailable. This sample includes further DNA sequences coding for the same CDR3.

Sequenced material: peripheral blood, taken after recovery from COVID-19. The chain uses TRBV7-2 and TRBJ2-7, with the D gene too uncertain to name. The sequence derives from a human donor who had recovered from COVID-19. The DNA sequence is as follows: TGTGCCAGCAGCTTAGGCCTCTCCTACGAGCAGTACTTC. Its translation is CASSLGLSYEQYF.